This T cell receptor beta chain was retrieved from a study of cytomegalovirus exposure and HLA in healthy donors. Study-wide results and limits: Apparent HLA restriction characterized most CMV-associated TCR beta chains in a later analysis. At a 0.05 false discovery rate, a later analysis found 18,000 or so TCR beta sequences to be associated with HLA alleles.

The CDR3 has 17 amino acids. Germline V gene sequence: CDR1 ENHRY, CDR2 SYGVKD. The junction had 16 bases not matched to a gene; V was cut back by 3 bases and J by 6 bases. In the case of this clone: As yet, its antigen is unknown.

Both 60 Vbeta primers and 13 Jbeta primers went into the PCR. Sequencing was performed with immunoSEQ multiplex PCR; in TCRdb, only in-frame clones are kept and a portion is missing. This sample has over 150,000 clones, with about four fifths found just once. This receptor was taken from a man aged 18 to 29 in good health and CMV-seronegative. The sequencing sample was made of PBMCs. V is TRBV10-3 and J is TRBJ1-1; TRBD1 matches at 7 bases. This CDR3 reads CAISDPFSGGQRAEAFF. CDR3 in DNA: TGTGCCATCAGTGACCCTTTCAGTGGGGGACAGAGGGCTGAAGCTTTCTTT.